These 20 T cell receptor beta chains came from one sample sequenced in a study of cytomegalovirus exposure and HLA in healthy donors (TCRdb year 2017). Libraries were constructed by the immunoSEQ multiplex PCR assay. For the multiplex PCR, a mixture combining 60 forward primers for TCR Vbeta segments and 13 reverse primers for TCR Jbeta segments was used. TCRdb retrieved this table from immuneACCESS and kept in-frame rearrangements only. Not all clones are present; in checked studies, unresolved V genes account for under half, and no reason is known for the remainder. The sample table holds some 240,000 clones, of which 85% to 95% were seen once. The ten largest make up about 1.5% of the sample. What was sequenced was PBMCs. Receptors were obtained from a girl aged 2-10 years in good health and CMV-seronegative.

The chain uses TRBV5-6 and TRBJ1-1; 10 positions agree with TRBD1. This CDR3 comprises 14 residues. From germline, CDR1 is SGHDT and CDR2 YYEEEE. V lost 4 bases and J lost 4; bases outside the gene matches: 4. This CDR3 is CASSLGQGSTEAFF. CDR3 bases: TGTGCCAGCAGCCTGGGACAGGGGAGCACTGAAGCTTTCTTT.

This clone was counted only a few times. This CDR3 reads CAWSPGQGNSPLHF. The CDR3 nucleotides read TGTGCCTGGAGTCCGGGACAGGGGAATTCACCCCTCCACTTT. V usage is TRBV30 and J usage is TRBJ1-6, with 10 bases identical to TRBD1. The V and J ends lost 2 bases and 7 bases, in that order; junction bases with no gene match: 2. The CDR3 runs 14 residues. CDR1 and CDR2 (germline): GTSNPN, SVGIG (reference sequence).

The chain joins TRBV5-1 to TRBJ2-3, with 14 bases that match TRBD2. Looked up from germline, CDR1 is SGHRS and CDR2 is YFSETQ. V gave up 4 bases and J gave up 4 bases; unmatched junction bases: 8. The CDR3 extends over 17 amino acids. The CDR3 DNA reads TGCGCCAGCAGCCTGGGACTAGCGGGAGCCATCGCAGATACGCAGTATTTT. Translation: CASSLGLAGAIADTQYF.

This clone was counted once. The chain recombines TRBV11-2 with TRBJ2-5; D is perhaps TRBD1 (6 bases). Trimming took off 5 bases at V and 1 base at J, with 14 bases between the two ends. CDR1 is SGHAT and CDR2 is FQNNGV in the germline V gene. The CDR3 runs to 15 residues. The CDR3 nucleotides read TGTGCCAGCAGCCTACTTCGGACAGTCCAAGAGACCCAGTACTTC. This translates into CASSLLRTVQETQYF.

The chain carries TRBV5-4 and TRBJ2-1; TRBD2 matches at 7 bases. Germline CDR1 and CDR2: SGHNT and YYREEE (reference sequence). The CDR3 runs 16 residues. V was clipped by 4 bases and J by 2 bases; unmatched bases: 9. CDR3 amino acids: CASSPEREFTYNEQFF. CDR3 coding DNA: TGTGCCAGCAGCCCGGAGCGGGAATTTACCTACAATGAGCAGTTCTTC.

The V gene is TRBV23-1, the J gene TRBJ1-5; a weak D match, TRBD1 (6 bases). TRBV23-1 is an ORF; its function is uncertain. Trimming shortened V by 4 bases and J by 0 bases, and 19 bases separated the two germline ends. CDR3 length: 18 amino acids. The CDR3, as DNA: TGCGCCAGCAGTCTAACGACAGGATGGGGATATAGCAATCAGCCCCAGCATTTT. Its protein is CASSLTTGWGYSNQPQHF.

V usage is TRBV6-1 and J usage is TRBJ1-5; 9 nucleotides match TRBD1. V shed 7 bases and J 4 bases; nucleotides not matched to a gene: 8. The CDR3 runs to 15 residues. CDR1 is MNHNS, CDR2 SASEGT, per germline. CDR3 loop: CASNHEQGANQPQHF. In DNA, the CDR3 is TGTGCCAGCAACCATGAACAGGGGGCAAATCAGCCCCAGCATTTT.

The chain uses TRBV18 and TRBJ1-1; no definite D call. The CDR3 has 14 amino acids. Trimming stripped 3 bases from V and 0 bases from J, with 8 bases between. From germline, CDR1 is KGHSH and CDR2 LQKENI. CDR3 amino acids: CASSPDNMNTEAFF. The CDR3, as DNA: TGTGCCAGCTCACCTGACAACATGAACACTGAAGCTTTCTTT.

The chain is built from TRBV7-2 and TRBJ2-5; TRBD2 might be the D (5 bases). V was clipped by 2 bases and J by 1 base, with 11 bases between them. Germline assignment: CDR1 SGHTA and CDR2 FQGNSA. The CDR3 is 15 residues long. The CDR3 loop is CASSLKRSAQETQYF. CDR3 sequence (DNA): TGTGCCAGCAGCTTAAAGCGGTCAGCCCAAGAGACCCAGTACTTC.

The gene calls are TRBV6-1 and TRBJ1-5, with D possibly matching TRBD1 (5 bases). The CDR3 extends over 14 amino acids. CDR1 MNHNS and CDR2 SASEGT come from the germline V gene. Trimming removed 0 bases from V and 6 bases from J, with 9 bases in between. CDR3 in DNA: TGTGCCAGCAGTGAAGCATCGGGGGGTCAGCCCCAGCATTTT. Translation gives CASSEASGGQPQHF.

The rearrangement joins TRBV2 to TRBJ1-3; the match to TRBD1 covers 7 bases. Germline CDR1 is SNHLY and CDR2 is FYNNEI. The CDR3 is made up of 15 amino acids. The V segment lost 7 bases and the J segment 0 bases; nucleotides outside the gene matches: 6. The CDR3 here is CASKRQGDSGNTIYF. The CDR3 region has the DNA TGTGCCAGCAAGAGACAGGGAGACTCTGGAAACACCATATATTTT.

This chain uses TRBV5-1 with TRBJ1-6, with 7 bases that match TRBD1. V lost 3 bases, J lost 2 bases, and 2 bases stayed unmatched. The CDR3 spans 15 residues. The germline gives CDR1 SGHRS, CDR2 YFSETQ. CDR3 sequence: CASSWGQPYNSPLHF. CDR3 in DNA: TGCGCCAGCAGCTGGGGACAGCCCTATAATTCACCCCTCCACTTT.

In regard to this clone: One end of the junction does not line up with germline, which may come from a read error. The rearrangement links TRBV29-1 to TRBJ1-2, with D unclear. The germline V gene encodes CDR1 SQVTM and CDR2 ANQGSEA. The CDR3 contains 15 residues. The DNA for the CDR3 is TGCAGCGTCGAAGGTACAGTCTCCACTAACTATGGCTACACCTTC. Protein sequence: CSVEGTVSTNYGYTF. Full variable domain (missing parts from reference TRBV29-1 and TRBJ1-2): SAVISQKPSRDICQRGTSLTIQCQVDSQVTMMFWYRQQPGQSLTLIATANQGSEATYESGFVIDKFPISRPNLTFSTLTVSNMSPEDSSIYLCSVEGTVSTNYGYTFGSGTRLTVV.

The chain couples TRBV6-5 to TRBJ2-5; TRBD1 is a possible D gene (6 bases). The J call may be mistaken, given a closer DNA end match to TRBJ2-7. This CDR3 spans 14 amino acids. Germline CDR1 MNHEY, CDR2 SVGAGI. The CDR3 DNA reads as TGTGCCAGCAGAAGCAGGGGATGGTCCTACGAGCAGTACTTC. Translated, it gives CASRSRGWSYEQYF.

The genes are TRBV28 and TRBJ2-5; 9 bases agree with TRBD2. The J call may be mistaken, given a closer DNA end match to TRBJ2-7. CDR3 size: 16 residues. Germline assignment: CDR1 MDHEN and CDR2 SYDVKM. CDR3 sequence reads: CASSLPQSRGGYEQYF. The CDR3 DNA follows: TGTGCCAGCAGTTTACCCCAATCGCGGGGGGGCTACGAGCAGTACTTC.

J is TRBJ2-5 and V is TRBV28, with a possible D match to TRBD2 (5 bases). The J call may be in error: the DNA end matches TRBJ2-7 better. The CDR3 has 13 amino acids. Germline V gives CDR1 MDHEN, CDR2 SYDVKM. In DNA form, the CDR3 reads TGTGCCAGCACCCCGACTACTTCCTACGAGCAGTACTTC. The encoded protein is CASTPTTSYEQYF.

CDR3 sequence reads: CASSFSGGNTDTQYF. DNA for the CDR3: TGTGCCAGCAGCTTTAGCGGGGGTAACACAGATACGCAGTATTTT. The chain links TRBV7-8 to TRBJ2-3; 9 bases fit TRBD2. V lost 3 bases and J lost 2; bases outside the gene matches: 3. CDR3 length equals 15 residues. Per germline, CDR1 SGHVS and CDR2 FQNEAQ.

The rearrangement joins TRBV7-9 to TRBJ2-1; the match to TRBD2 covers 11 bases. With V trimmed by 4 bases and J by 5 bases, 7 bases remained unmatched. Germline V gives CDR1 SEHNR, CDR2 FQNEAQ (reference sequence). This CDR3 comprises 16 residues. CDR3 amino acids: CASSSLTSGNNNEQFF. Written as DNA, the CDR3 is TGTGCCAGCAGCTCCCTGACTAGCGGGAATAACAATGAGCAGTTCTTC.

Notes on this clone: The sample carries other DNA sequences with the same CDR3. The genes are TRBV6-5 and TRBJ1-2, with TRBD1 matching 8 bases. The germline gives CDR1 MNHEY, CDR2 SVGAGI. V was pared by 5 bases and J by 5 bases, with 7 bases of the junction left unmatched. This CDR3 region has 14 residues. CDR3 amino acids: CASSRTGGNYGYTF. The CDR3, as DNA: TGTGCCAGCAGTCGAACAGGGGGTAATTATGGCTACACCTTC.

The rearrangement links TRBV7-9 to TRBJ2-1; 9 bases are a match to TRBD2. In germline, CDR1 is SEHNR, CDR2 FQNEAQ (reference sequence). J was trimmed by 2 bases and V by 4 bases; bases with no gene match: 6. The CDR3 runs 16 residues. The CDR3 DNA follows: TGTGCCAGCAGCTCCACAGCGGGAGGCACCTACAATGAGCAGTTCTTC. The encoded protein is CASSSTAGGTYNEQFF.